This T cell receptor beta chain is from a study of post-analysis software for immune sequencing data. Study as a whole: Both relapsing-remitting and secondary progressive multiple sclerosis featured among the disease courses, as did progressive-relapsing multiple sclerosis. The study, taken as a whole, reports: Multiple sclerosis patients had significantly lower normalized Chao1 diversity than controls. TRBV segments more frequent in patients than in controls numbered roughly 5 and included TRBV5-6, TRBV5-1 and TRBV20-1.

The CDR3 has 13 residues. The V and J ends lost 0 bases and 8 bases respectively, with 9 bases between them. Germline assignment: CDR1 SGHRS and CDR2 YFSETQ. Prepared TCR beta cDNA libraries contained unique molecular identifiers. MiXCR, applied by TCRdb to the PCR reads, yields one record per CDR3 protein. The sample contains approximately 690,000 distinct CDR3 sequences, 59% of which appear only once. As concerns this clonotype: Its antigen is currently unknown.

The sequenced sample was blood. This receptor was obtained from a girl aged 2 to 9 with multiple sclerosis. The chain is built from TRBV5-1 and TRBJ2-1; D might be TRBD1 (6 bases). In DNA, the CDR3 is TGCGCCAGCAGCTTGGAACAGGGAGATGAGCAGTTCTTC. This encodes CASSLEQGDEQFF.